Below are 27 T cell receptor beta chains sequenced from a single sample in a study of T cells in Graves' hyperthyroidism and ophthalmopathy (dated by TCRdb to the late 2010s). The library was generated by multiplex PCR. The run used an Illumina HiSeq 2000. TCR beta CDR3 regions were amplified from RNA transcripts. The first round of RT-PCR for the TCR CDR3 was performed with the HTBI primer set and the Qiagen OneStep RT-PCR kit. TCRdb reprocessing: public reads trimmed at Q25 with fastp, clones called with MiXCR, in-frame beta chains kept. Rows merge per CDR3 protein into single entries with the most common DNA and genes. The sample table holds about 720,000 distinct CDR3 sequences, of which approximately 16% were seen once. Under 10% of the sample lies in the top ten. Sequencing input: blood. These receptors originate from a man aged 18-30 years with Graves' hyperthyroidism.

This clonotype was detected ten times or more. The rearrangement joins TRBV28 to TRBJ2-7, with a possible D match to TRBD1 (5 bases). The CDR3 spans 12 residues. Deletions cut 6 bases from V and 5 bases from J, with 11 bases between. CDR1 is MDHEN and CDR2 is SYDVKM in the germline V gene. The CDR3 DNA reads as TGTGCCAGCAGACCAGGGTTCGACGAGCAGTACTTC. It encodes CASRPGFDEQYF. Full variable domain (missing parts from reference TRBV28 and TRBJ2-7): DVKVTQSSRYLVKRTGEKVFLECVQDMDHENMFWYRQDPGLGLRLIYFSYDVKMKEKGDIPEGYSVSREKKERFSLILESASTNQTSMYLCASRPGFDEQYFGPGTRLTVT.

This clonotype was counted a few times. The chain links TRBV7-6 to TRBJ2-3, with TRBD1 as a possible D gene (5 bases). This CDR3 contains 14 residues. Between the trimmed V and J ends, which lost 6 bases and 2 bases, there was a span of 12 bases. The germline V gene has CDR1 SGHVS and CDR2 FNYEAQ. CDR3 sequence: CASSRQKPTDTQYF. CDR3 sequence (DNA): TGTGCCAGCAGTCGACAGAAACCCACAGATACGCAGTATTTT. The entire variable domain, with the rest obtained from reference TRBV7-6 and TRBJ2-3, is as follows: GAGVSQSPRYKVTKRGQDVALRCDPISGHVSLYWYRQALGQGPEFLTYFNYEAQQDKSGLPNDRFSAERPEGSISTLTIQRTEQRDSAMYRCASSRQKPTDTQYFGPGTRLTVL.

As to this clonotype: A read error may be the cause here, since a much bigger clone is one base away. This chain joins TRBV4-1 and TRBJ2-3; possible D gene TRBD1, 5 bases. This CDR3 comprises 16 residues. Germline assignment: CDR1 MGHRA and CDR2 YSYEKL. V lost 2 bases and J lost 4, with 16 bases in between. Written as DNA, the CDR3 is TGCGCCAGCAGCCAAACTCCGTTCAGGGCGGCAGATACGCAGTATTTT. Amino acids: CASSQTPFRAADTQYF.

This clonotype was seen a few times. The rearrangement joins TRBV27 to TRBJ1-6; D gene unclear. CDR3 length equals 15 residues. The V gene lost 5 bases and the J gene lost 11 bases, with 19 bases spanning the gap. CDR1 is MNHEY, CDR2 SMNVEV, per germline (reference sequence). The CDR3 reads CASSPQGPHTPPLHF. Here the CDR3 DNA reads TGTGCCAGCAGTCCCCAAGGCCCGCATACCCCACCCCTCCACTTT.

This clonotype was detected ten times or more. The V call is TRBV28, the J call TRBJ1-5, with D uncertain. Trimming cost V 6 bases and J 3 bases, with 12 bases left between them. The CDR3 has 14 amino acids. Germline CDR1 reads MDHEN; CDR2 reads SYDVKM. The CDR3 bases are TGTGCCAGCAGATCTCGGGGTTCCAATCAGCCCCAGCATTTT. It specifies CASRSRGSNQPQHF.

This clonotype has ten or more counts. CDR3 sequence reads: CASTYSRTGSLAKNIQYF. CDR3 DNA: TGTGCCAGCACTTACTCTAGGACAGGGAGTCTAGCCAAAAACATTCAGTACTTC. The chain combines TRBV12-3 or TRBV12-4 with TRBJ2-4; 8 bases are shared with TRBD1. V gave up 7 bases and J gave up 0 bases; unmatched junction bases: 14. This CDR3 is 18 amino acids long.

This clonotype was counted at least ten times. This sequence joins TRBV7-9 and TRBJ2-7; D is perhaps TRBD2 (6 bases). Germline V gene sequence: CDR1 SEHNR, CDR2 FQNEAQ (reference sequence). Trimming left V 6 bases short and J 1 base short, with 10 bases between. This CDR3 contains 13 residues. CDR3 nucleotides: TGTGCCAGCAGGCAGGAGGGGTCCTACGAGCAGTACTTC. Protein: CASRQEGSYEQYF. The whole variable domain, remainder taken from reference TRBV7-9 and TRBJ2-7, is DTGVSQNPRHKITKRGQNVTFRCDPISEHNRLYWYRQTLGQGPEFLTYFQNEAQLEKSRLLSDRFSAERPKGSFSTLEIQRTEQGDSAMYLCASRQEGSYEQYFGPGTRLTVT.

This clonotype was detected many times. The V and J genes are TRBV28 and TRBJ1-5; 10 positions match TRBD1. CDR3 length: 15 residues. Trimming removed 4 bases from V and 4 bases from J; junction bases left unmatched: 4. Germline CDR1 MDHEN, CDR2 SYDVKM. The chain's CDR3 is CASSSPGQGNQPQHF. In DNA form, the CDR3 reads TGTGCCAGCAGTTCTCCGGGACAGGGGAATCAGCCCCAGCATTTT.

This clonotype was recorded at least ten times. This chain links TRBV30 with TRBJ2-7; 7 nucleotides line up with TRBD2. Germline CDR1 is GTSNPN and CDR2 is SVGIG (reference sequence). V trimming: 3 bases; J trimming: 0 bases; junction bases outside the gene matches: 5. CDR3 length equals 14 residues. The DNA of the CDR3 is TGTGCCTGGAGAAGGCCTAGCGGCTCCTACGAGCAGTACTTC. Residues: CAWRRPSGSYEQYF.

This clonotype was found a few times. This chain connects TRBV29-1 to TRBJ1-2; D might be TRBD1 (6 bases). The CDR3 loop spans 16 amino acids. Trimming shortened V by 0 bases and J by 8 bases, and 22 bases separated the two germline ends. Germline values: CDR1 SQVTM, CDR2 ANQGSEA. The CDR3 bases are TGCAGCGTTGAAGATTTAATTGGAGGGGGTACTATGGGCTACACCTTC. This gives the protein CSVEDLIGGGTMGYTF.

This clonotype was observed a few times. The chain carries TRBV7-3 and TRBJ1-1; no clear D. Germline V lookup: CDR1 SGHTA, CDR2 FQGTGA. The length of the CDR3 is 13 residues. Deletions cut 3 bases from V and 0 bases from J, with 5 bases between. Here the CDR3 reads CASSFNMNTEAFF. The CDR3 nucleotides read TGTGCCAGCAGCTTCAATATGAACACTGAAGCTTTCTTT.

The gene calls are TRBV4-1 and TRBJ2-7; 9 bases align to TRBD1. The germline gives CDR1 MGHRA, CDR2 YSYEKL. Trimming at V came to 2 bases and at J to 2 bases, leaving 7 bases not matched to a gene. The CDR3 contains 16 residues. The CDR3: CASSQRDRAPAYEQYF. The CDR3 region has the DNA TGCGCCAGCAGCCAAAGGGACAGGGCCCCAGCCTACGAGCAGTACTTC.

This clonotype has more than one count but fewer than ten. The chain has TRBV10-1 and TRBJ2-5; D is perhaps TRBD1 or TRBD2 (5 bases each). Trimming cost V 2 bases and J 5 bases, with 18 bases left between them. Germline CDR1 is WNHNN and CDR2 is SYGVQD (reference sequence). There are 16 residues in the CDR3. Written as DNA, the CDR3 is TGCGCCAGCAGTGAGACCCATGGACGGGGCCAGGAGACCCAGTACTTC. Protein product: CASSETHGRGQETQYF.

This clonotype was seen many times. V and J are TRBV6-2 or TRBV6-3 and TRBJ1-2; TRBD1 is a possible D gene (6 bases). This CDR3 is 15 amino acids long. Germline assignment: CDR1 MNHEY and CDR2 SVGEGT. Trimming shortened V by 2 bases and J by 8 bases, and 18 bases separated the two germline ends. CDR3 sequence: CASSYALVGANGYTF. The CDR3 DNA sequence: TGTGCCAGCAGTTACGCCCTCGTGGGGGCGAACGGCTACACCTTC.

This clonotype was seen only a few times. This sequence joins TRBV12-3 or TRBV12-4 and TRBJ2-1; 12 bases are a match to TRBD2. The CDR3 has 19 residues. Trimming at V came to 2 bases and at J to 7 bases, leaving 15 bases not matched to a gene. The DNA for the CDR3 is TGTGCCAGCAGTTTATCTCCTCAGACTAGCGGGAGATGGTCGAATGAGCAGTTCTTC. The encoded protein is CASSLSPQTSGRWSNEQFF.

This clonotype showed up many times. The chain uses TRBV6-2 or TRBV6-3 and TRBJ2-5, with D possibly being TRBD1 (5 bases). Germline-derived CDR1 and CDR2 are MNHEY and SVGEGT. CDR3 length equals 13 residues. V was trimmed by 6 bases and J by 2 bases, leaving 10 bases between them. The DNA of the CDR3 is TGTGCCAGCAGCTGGGGCAGACAAGAGACCCAGTACTTC. Translated, it gives CASSWGRQETQYF.

This chain's CDR3 is CASSLWGRNYGYTF. CDR3 DNA: TGTGCCAGCAGTTTATGGGGTAGAAACTATGGCTACACCTTC. V gene TRBV28 combines with J gene TRBJ1-2; no clear D gene. V was cut by 0 bases and J by 2 bases, with 7 bases left in between. CDR3 length equals 14 residues. The germline CDR1 and CDR2 sequences are MDHEN and SYDVKM.

The table lists this clonotype with a few counts. The junction does not match germline at one end; this may be a read error. This chain connects TRBV7-2 to TRBJ2-3; the match to TRBD2 covers 9 bases. The CDR3 covers 17 residues. Germline CDR1 reads SGHTA; CDR2 reads FQGNSA. The DNA of the CDR3 is TGTGCCAGCAGCTTACGGCTAGCGGGGTTCATCACAGATACGCAGTGTTTT. As protein: CASSLRLAGFITDTQCF.

As concerns this clonotype: This clone may be a read error of a much larger clone one base away. V is TRBV12-3 or TRBV12-4 and J is TRBJ2-4; D perhaps matches TRBD2 (5 bases). The V end lost 6 bases, the J end lost 5 bases, and 17 bases lay between the germline ends. This CDR3 region has 15 residues. The CDR3 protein is CASRFLRGGENIQYF. Written as DNA, the CDR3 is TGTGCCAGCAGGTTTCTTCGGGGTGGAGAAAACATTCAGTACTTC.

The chain links TRBV11-2 to TRBJ2-1; possibly TRBD1 or TRBD2 for D (5 bases each). Between the trimmed V and J ends, which lost 1 base and 6 bases, there was a span of 16 bases. CDR3 size: 16 residues. Germline lookup yields CDR1 SGHAT and CDR2 FQNNGV. The CDR3 is CASSLGGGPSRNEQFF. The CDR3 nucleotides read TGTGCCAGCAGCTTAGGTGGGGGACCGTCTCGCAATGAGCAGTTCTTC. The entire variable domain, with the rest obtained from reference TRBV11-2 and TRBJ2-1, is as follows: EAGVAQSPRYKIIEKRQSVAFWCNPISGHATLYWYQQILGQGPKLLIQFQNNGVVDDSQLPKDRFSAERLKGVDSTLKIQPAKLEDSAVYLCASSLGGGPSRNEQFFGPGTRLTVL.

This sequence joins TRBV19 and TRBJ1-3; tentative D call: TRBD1 (5 bases). V was pared by 6 bases and J by 0 bases, with 9 bases between. Germline values: CDR1 LNHDA, CDR2 SQIVND (reference sequence). The CDR3 has 14 residues. CDR3 nucleotide sequence: TGTGCCAGTAGCCCAGGGTTCTCTGGAAACACCATATATTTT. Translation: CASSPGFSGNTIYF.

This clonotype was detected ten times or more. CDR3 in DNA: TGTGCCAGCAGCAAGACAGGGGGCGCGGGTCAGCCCCAGCATTTT. It is translated as CASSKTGGAGQPQHF. V and J are TRBV11-2 and TRBJ1-5; TRBD1 agrees at 10 bases. Per the germline V gene, CDR1 is SGHAT and CDR2 is FQNNGV. The trim removed 5 bases at V and 6 bases at J, leaving 7 bases unmatched. This CDR3 is 15 amino acids long.

This chain links TRBV7-2 with TRBJ1-3; D is unresolved. Trimming removed 0 bases from V and 3 bases from J, with 9 bases in between. CDR1 and CDR2 from the germline V gene are SGHTA and FQGNSA. CDR3 length: 15 residues. Here the CDR3 DNA reads TGTGCCAGCAGCTTAGCGGGGTTGCGTGGAAACACCATATATTTT. This gives the protein CASSLAGLRGNTIYF.

This clonotype was recorded a few times. V gene TRBV2 combines with J gene TRBJ1-4; no reliable D call. This CDR3 has 13 residues. Deletions cut 6 bases from V and 6 bases from J, with 11 bases between. Germline assignment: CDR1 SNHLY and CDR2 FYNNEI. In DNA, the CDR3 is TGTGCCAGCAGGGCGACGGAATATGAAAAACTGTTTTTT. This encodes CASRATEYEKLFF.

V gene TRBV12-3 or TRBV12-4 combines with J gene TRBJ1-5; D remains ambiguous. Trimming removed 3 bases at V and 5 bases at J, with 8 bases between. The CDR3 covers 13 residues. The CDR3 reads CASSFSRYQPQHF. The CDR3 DNA is TGTGCCAGCAGTTTCTCGAGGTATCAGCCCCAGCATTTT.

This clonotype was seen repeatedly, ten times or more. The chain employs TRBV28 and TRBJ2-5; 10 bases are a match to TRBD1. The CDR3 sequence is 15 residues long. Losses at the gene ends were 6 bases for V and 5 bases for J; bases not matched to a gene: 9. Germline values: CDR1 MDHEN, CDR2 SYDVKM. CDR3 in DNA: TGTGCCAGCAGCGCTTGGGACAGGGGAGTCGAGACCCAGTACTTC. Its protein product is CASSAWDRGVETQYF.

The V call is TRBV27, the J call TRBJ2-7, with D possibly matching TRBD2 (6 bases). Germline V gives CDR1 MNHEY, CDR2 SMNVEV (reference sequence). CDR3 length equals 14 residues. Trimming pared 5 bases from V and 4 bases from J, leaving 15 bases between. The CDR3 region is CASSTLSSVYEQYF. For the CDR3, the DNA is TGTGCCAGCAGTACACTATCTAGCGTTTACGAGCAGTACTTC.